Listed here are 27 T cell receptor beta chains from one sample, sequenced in a study of blood T cell repertoires in COVID-19. Sequenced by immunoSEQ multiplex PCR; TCRdb stores in-frame clones only, minus some. This sample has some 410,000 clones; around 87% occur once, and the top ten carry more than 0.85%. Source material: PBMCs or T cells enriched from blood (not recorded which). The receptors were sampled from a woman in her 30s with acute COVID-19.

The chain recombines TRBV19 with TRBJ2-7; 8 bases align to TRBD1. CDR3 size: 14 residues. Germline CDR1 and CDR2: LNHDA and SQIVND (reference sequence). The junction had 5 bases not matched to a gene; V was cut back by 3 bases and J by 4 bases. This chain's CDR3 is CASSMSDRGYEQYF. DNA of the CDR3: TGTGCCAGTAGTATGAGCGACAGGGGTTACGAGCAGTACTTC. Filled out from reference TRBV19 and TRBJ2-7, the complete variable domain reads DGGITQSPKYLFRKEGQNVTLSCEQNLNHDAMYWYRQDPGQGLRLIYYSQIVNDFQKGDIAEGYSVSREKKESFPLTVTSAQKNPTAFYLCASSMSDRGYEQYFGPGTRLTVT.

CDR3 sequence (DNA): TGTGCCAGCAGCTTACGGCCATCGAGCGGGGTGGGGGAGACCCAGTACTTC. Translating it yields CASSLRPSSGVGETQYF. The V gene is TRBV7-3, the J gene TRBJ2-5; 7 bases line up with TRBD2. V was clipped by 2 bases and J by 5 bases; unmatched bases: 14. Germline V CDR1 and CDR2: SGHTA, FQGTGA. This CDR3 is 17 amino acids long. The complete variable domain, with remaining parts taken from reference TRBV7-3 and TRBJ2-5, reads GAGVSQTPSNKVTEKGKYVELRCDPISGHTALYWYRQSLGQGPEFLIYFQGTGAADDSGLPNDRFFAVRPEGSVSTLKIQRTERGDSAVYLCASSLRPSSGVGETQYFGPGTRLLVL.

The table lists this clone with a few counts. The chain is built from TRBV5-6 and TRBJ1-6; 7 bases match TRBD1. The germline gives CDR1 SGHDT, CDR2 YYEEEE. CDR3 size: 15 residues. With 0 bases clipped from V and 6 bases from J, the junction kept 3 bases outside the gene matches. The CDR3: CASSLDGTANSPLHF. In nucleotides, the CDR3 is TGTGCCAGCAGCTTGGACGGGACAGCTAATTCACCCCTCCACTTT.

The genes are TRBV5-4 and TRBJ1-2; perhaps TRBD1 as D (6 bases). CDR1 is SGHNT, CDR2 YYREEE, per germline (reference sequence). The CDR3 loop spans 13 amino acids. Trimming cost V 4 bases and J 5 bases, with 12 bases left between them. As DNA, the CDR3 is TGTGCCAGCAGCCCAGGGAGGGGGTATGGCTACACCTTC. Its protein is CASSPGRGYGYTF.

Only a few counts were recorded for this clone. The chain has TRBV7-2 and TRBJ1-1; the match to TRBD1 covers 8 bases. The CDR3 runs to 16 residues. The junction had 8 bases not matched to a gene; V was cut back by 2 bases and J by 3 bases. The germline V gene has CDR1 SGHTA and CDR2 FQGNSA. The CDR3 bases are TGTGCCAGCAGCTTATGGACAGGGTGGGGGGACACTGAAGCTTTCTTT. It specifies CASSLWTGWGDTEAFF.

The chain uses TRBV6-2 or TRBV6-3 and TRBJ2-5, with 7 nucleotides matching TRBD2. This CDR3 is 14 amino acids long. V shed 2 bases, J shed 5 bases, and the junction held 5 bases outside the gene matches. Germline lookup yields CDR1 MNHEY and CDR2 SVGEGT. The CDR3 nucleotides read TGTGCCAGCAGTTACGTTAGGCGGGGGGAGACCCAGTACTTC. Translated: CASSYVRRGETQYF.

The CDR3 here is CASSPVTGLDTEAFF. CDR3 DNA sequence: TGTGCCAGCAGCCCCGTGACAGGGTTGGACACTGAAGCTTTCTTT. The chain is built from TRBV4-2 and TRBJ1-1; 7 positions agree with TRBD1. The CDR3 covers 15 residues. Looked up from germline, CDR1 is LGHNA and CDR2 is YNFKEQ. V trimming: 4 bases; J trimming: 3 bases; junction bases outside the gene matches: 8.

This clone has only a few counts. This rearrangement joins TRBV9 to TRBJ1-3; TRBD1 matches 7 bases. There are 20 residues in the CDR3. V trimming: 0 bases; J trimming: 0 bases; junction bases outside the gene matches: 15. Germline lookup yields CDR1 SGDLS and CDR2 YYNGEE. CDR3 nucleotide sequence: TGTGCCAGCAGCGTAGGGGGAAGGTGGGACAGATTTCTCTCTGGAAACACCATATATTTT. This sequence encodes CASSVGGRWDRFLSGNTIYF.

The chain has TRBV10-1 and TRBJ2-7; 7 bases agree with TRBD1. CDR3 length equals 15 residues. Germline loops: CDR1 WNHNN, CDR2 SYGVQD (reference sequence). With V trimmed by 3 bases and J by 7 bases, 12 bases remained unmatched. CDR3 protein: CASSDLVGRDREQYF. Here the CDR3 DNA reads TGCGCCAGCAGTGACCTCGTGGGCAGGGACAGAGAGCAGTACTTC.

V is TRBV29-1 and J is TRBJ2-5, with 7 bases lining up with TRBD2. The J segment lost 5 bases and the V segment lost 7 bases, leaving 7 bases of the junction unmatched. The germline V gene has CDR1 SQVTM and CDR2 ANQGSEA. This CDR3 contains 12 residues. The CDR3 sequence: CSGGTTTETQYF. CDR3 nucleotide sequence: TGCAGCGGGGGGACTACCACGGAGACCCAGTACTTC.

The genes are TRBV7-9 and TRBJ1-4, with D unresolved. Trimming cost V 5 bases and J 0 bases, with 10 bases left between them. The CDR3 totals 15 residues. Per the germline V gene, CDR1 is SEHNR and CDR2 is FQNEAQ (reference sequence). As DNA, the CDR3 is TGTGCCAGCAGCCCTTCAGTAACAACTAATGAAAAACTGTTTTTT. This gives the protein CASSPSVTTNEKLFF.

This sequence joins TRBV2 and TRBJ1-2; 7 nucleotides agree with TRBD1. After removal of 5 bases from V and 4 bases from J, the junction contained 7 bases not matched to a gene. CDR3 size: 14 residues. Germline V lookup: CDR1 SNHLY, CDR2 FYNNEI. The CDR3 DNA reads as TGTGCCAGCAGTACGCCAGGGGGAACCTATGGCTACACCTTC. Translating gives CASSTPGGTYGYTF. Variable domain in full (rest from reference TRBV2 and TRBJ1-2): EPEVTQTPSHQVTQMGQEVILRCVPISNHLYFYWYRQILGQKVEFLVSFYNNEISEKSEIFDDQFSVERPDGSNFTLKIRSTKLEDSAMYFCASSTPGGTYGYTFGSGTRLTVV.

The chain couples TRBV4-1 to TRBJ2-7, with 11 bases aligning to TRBD1. The CDR3 extends over 16 amino acids. With 0 bases clipped from V and 9 bases from J, the junction kept 10 bases outside the gene matches. Germline CDR1 is MGHRA and CDR2 is YSYEKL. CDR3 residues: CASSQDPGTGGIWQYF. The CDR3 DNA reads TGCGCCAGCAGCCAAGATCCAGGGACAGGGGGAATTTGGCAGTACTTC.

The chain couples TRBV24-1 to TRBJ1-1; 8 nucleotides line up with TRBD1. Germline CDR1 reads KGHDR; CDR2 reads SFDVKD. With 3 bases clipped from V and 1 base from J, the junction kept 6 bases outside the gene matches. The CDR3 extends over 16 amino acids. CDR3 DNA sequence: TGTGCCACCAGTGATCACCCCGACAGGGGGAACACTGAAGCTTTCTTT. This sequence encodes CATSDHPDRGNTEAFF.

The chain links TRBV11-2 to TRBJ2-3, with 8 bases fitting TRBD1. This CDR3 contains 15 residues. J gave up 2 bases and V 2 bases, and 3 bases lay outside the gene matches. The germline gives CDR1 SGHAT, CDR2 FQNNGV. Here the CDR3 reads CASSLMTGDTDTQYF. DNA for the CDR3: TGTGCCAGCAGCTTAATGACAGGGGACACAGATACGCAGTATTTT.

V is TRBV7-2 and J is TRBJ2-1; 7 bases match TRBD1. Germline V gene sequence: CDR1 SGHTA, CDR2 FQGNSA. This CDR3 region has 15 residues. J gave up 1 base and V 5 bases, and 5 bases lay outside the gene matches. For the CDR3, the DNA is TGTGCCAGCAGCCGCCGGACAGGTTCCTACAATGAGCAGTTCTTC. Translated, it gives CASSRRTGSYNEQFF.

The V gene is TRBV5-1, the J gene TRBJ2-1, with 9 bases identical to TRBD2. The CDR3 runs to 15 residues. J lost 0 bases, V lost 2 bases, and 0 bases had no gene match. The germline V gene has CDR1 SGHRS and CDR2 YFSETQ. The DNA of the CDR3 is TGCGCCAGCAGCTTTAGCGGGAGCTCCTACAATGAGCAGTTCTTC. Protein product: CASSFSGSSYNEQFF.

V and J are TRBV4-1 and TRBJ2-3; possible D gene TRBD2, 6 bases. The V end was cut by 0 bases, the J end by 0 bases, with 13 bases between. The germline V gene has CDR1 MGHRA and CDR2 YSYEKL. The CDR3 loop spans 17 amino acids. CDR3 loop: CASSQDWGESSTDTQYF. CDR3 DNA sequence: TGCGCCAGCAGCCAAGATTGGGGGGAATCTAGCACAGATACGCAGTATTTT.

The genes are TRBV3-1 (or the pseudogene TRBV3-2) and TRBJ1-1, with a tentative D call TRBD1 (6 bases). The CDR3 is 12 residues long. CDR1 is LGHDT, CDR2 YNNKEL, per germline (reference sequence). V gave up 1 base and J gave up 11 bases, with 11 bases separating them. As DNA, the CDR3 is TGTGCCAGCAGCCAAGCAGGGGAAAGGGCTTTCTTT. This codes for CASSQAGERAFF.

J is TRBJ1-1 and V is TRBV5-1, with unresolved D. The CDR3 length is 16 residues. With 3 bases removed from V and 1 base from J, the gap between germline ends came to 16 bases. Per the germline V gene, CDR1 is SGHRS and CDR2 is YFSETQ. The CDR3 DNA follows: TGCGCCAGCAGCTCCCCGAATGGGAGGAAGAACACTGAAGCTTTCTTT. This codes for CASSSPNGRKNTEAFF.

The chain couples TRBV7-6 to TRBJ2-5, with a possible D match to TRBD1 (5 bases). V was clipped by 0 bases and J by 0 bases, with 11 bases between them. Germline V gene sequence: CDR1 SGHVS, CDR2 FNYEAQ. This CDR3 comprises 16 residues. The CDR3 DNA sequence: TGTGCCAGCAGCTTAGCGCCCATGGGGCACCAAGAGACCCAGTACTTC. Translated: CASSLAPMGHQETQYF.

This clone was seen a single time. The rearrangement joins TRBV30 to TRBJ1-2, with TRBD1 matching 8 bases. V dropped 0 bases and J dropped 2; count of bases not matched to a gene: 5. This CDR3 spans 15 amino acids. Germline-derived CDR1 and CDR2 are GTSNPN and SVGIG (reference sequence). The CDR3, as DNA: TGTGCCTGGAGTGTAGGGGACAGGACAAACTATGGCTACACCTTC. Translating gives CAWSVGDRTNYGYTF.

The J gene is TRBJ1-1, the V gene TRBV5-6, with D unresolved. The CDR3 has 14 amino acids. The germline V gene encodes CDR1 SGHDT and CDR2 YYEEEE. Trimming left V 0 bases short and J 1 base short, with 7 bases between. CDR3 in amino acids: CASSLGRWNTEAFF. CDR3 bases: TGTGCCAGCAGCTTGGGTCGGTGGAACACTGAAGCTTTCTTT.

The chain recombines TRBV7-2 with TRBJ2-2; D is unresolved. Germline V gene data show CDR1 as SGHTA and CDR2 as FQGNSA. The germline V and J ends were trimmed by 5 bases and 3 bases, with 10 bases remaining between them. This CDR3 spans 14 amino acids. The CDR3 is CASSPLSDTGELFF. CDR3 in DNA: TGTGCCAGCAGCCCCCTTTCGGACACCGGGGAGCTGTTTTTT.

V is TRBV2 and J is TRBJ2-2; 7 bases match TRBD1. CDR3 length: 15 residues. Germline CDR1 is SNHLY and CDR2 is FYNNEI. V shed 8 bases, J shed 2 bases, and the junction held 8 bases outside the gene matches. The CDR3 spells CASVPGGGNTGELFF. As DNA, the CDR3 is TGTGCCAGCGTCCCAGGGGGTGGAAACACCGGGGAGCTGTTTTTT.

This clone has just one count. The chain uses TRBV9 and TRBJ2-2, with D perhaps TRBD2 (5 bases). Trimming pared 0 bases from V and 6 bases from J, leaving 6 bases between. Germline CDR1 SGDLS, CDR2 YYNGEE. This CDR3 is 13 amino acids long. CDR3 sequence reads: CASSVEDSGELFF. DNA for the CDR3: TGTGCCAGCAGCGTAGAGGACTCCGGGGAGCTGTTTTTT.

The V gene is TRBV5-1, the J gene TRBJ1-1; TRBD1 might be the D (6 bases). This CDR3 contains 14 residues. Looked up from germline, CDR1 is SGHRS and CDR2 is YFSETQ. The germline V and J ends were trimmed by 4 bases and 6 bases, with 16 bases remaining between them. CDR3 coding DNA: TGCGCCAGCAGCCCATACACCCAGGGGTCTGAAGCTTTCTTT. Amino acids: CASSPYTQGSEAFF.